These T cell receptor beta chains were read from a single sample in a study of T cell repertoires in cytomegalovirus infection. Their recognized antigens are unknown. TCRdb reprocessed the reads via MiXCR and lists one record per CDR3 protein. In the table there are 700,000 to 850,000 distinct CDR3 sequences, about 33% of which are singletons. The sequencing here drew on cultured CD8+ T cells from PBMCs, taken from culture after CMV antigen stimulation. Receptor source: a human donor in good health (CMV status not recorded). Some clones in this sample may be carry-over from other donors' samples. Each CDR3 is given with its conserved first and last residue. Each record gives: V gene, J gene, clone size, D gene, CDR3 DNA, CDR3 protein. The D gene is left open where the match is weak. Expanded clones get a size class; other rows say once, few or many, or leave the size out.

v_call: TRBV20-1; j_call: TRBJ1-5; clone_size: many; d_call: TRBD1; cdr3_nt: TGCAGTGCCGGTAACAACATGGGACAGTCCAATCAGCCCCAGCATTTT; cdr3_aa: CSAGNNMGQSNQPQHF
v_call: TRBV10-3; j_call: TRBJ1-4; clone_size: .; d_call: TRBD1; cdr3_nt: TGTGCCATCAGTGATCCTACGTTGACAGGGGCGGATGAAAAACTGTTTTTT; cdr3_aa: CAISDPTLTGADEKLFF
v_call: TRBV19; j_call: TRBJ1-1; clone_size: few; d_call: .; cdr3_nt: TGTGCCAGTATAAGCAGGGGTAGCGTGAACACTGAAGCTTTCTTT; cdr3_aa: CASISRGSVNTEAFF
v_call: TRBV12-3/TRBV12-4; j_call: TRBJ2-3; clone_size: .; d_call: .; cdr3_nt: TGTGCCAGCAGTTTAAATGCTCAGGGGCTCAACGATACGCAGTATTTT; cdr3_aa: CASSLNAQGLNDTQYF
v_call: TRBV4-2; j_call: TRBJ2-1; clone_size: .; d_call: TRBD2; cdr3_nt: TGTGCCAGCAGCCAAGAATGGACTAGTATCCACAATGAGCAGTTCTTC; cdr3_aa: CASSQEWTSIHNEQFF
v_call: TRBV29-1; j_call: TRBJ1-3; clone_size: once; d_call: .; cdr3_nt: TGCAGCGTTGAAGGGAAATTTAACACCATATATTTT; cdr3_aa: CSVEGKFNTIYF
v_call: TRBV7-9; j_call: TRBJ2-3; clone_size: .; d_call: TRBD1; cdr3_nt: TGTGCCAGCAGCTCGACGACCGGGACAGGGGGGACAGATACGCAGTATTTT; cdr3_aa: CASSSTTGTGGTDTQYF
v_call: TRBV2; j_call: TRBJ1-1; clone_size: .; d_call: .; cdr3_nt: TGTGCCAGCAGTGAAGTTGTGGGTGCGGGTGAAGCTTTCTTT; cdr3_aa: CASSEVVGAGEAFF
v_call: TRBV2; j_call: TRBJ2-1; clone_size: .; d_call: TRBD2; cdr3_nt: TGTGCCAGCAGTTCCCTAGCGGGGGTAGTAGGGTCCTACAATGAGCAGTTCTTC; cdr3_aa: CASSSLAGVVGSYNEQFF
v_call: TRBV12-5; j_call: TRBJ1-1; clone_size: once; d_call: .; cdr3_nt: TGTGCTAGTGGCCGGGACCTGAACACTGAAGCTTTCTTT; cdr3_aa: CASGRDLNTEAFF
v_call: TRBV6-1; j_call: TRBJ1-1; clone_size: .; d_call: .; cdr3_nt: TGTGCCAGCAGTGAGATGAAAGGGAACACTGAAGCTTTCTTT; cdr3_aa: CASSEMKGNTEAFF
v_call: TRBV24-1; j_call: TRBJ1-2; clone_size: once; d_call: .; cdr3_nt: TGTGCCACCAGTGGGGTAGGGGGCTATGGCTACACCTTC; cdr3_aa: CATSGVGGYGYTF
v_call: TRBV7-9; j_call: TRBJ2-7; clone_size: few; d_call: .; cdr3_nt: TGTGCCAGCAGACCTCTAGCGTCCTACGAGCAGTACTTC; cdr3_aa: CASRPLASYEQYF
v_call: TRBV27; j_call: TRBJ1-1; clone_size: few; d_call: .; cdr3_nt: TGTGCCAGCAGTTTATCAACGGGGGTGAACACTGAAGCTTTCTTT; cdr3_aa: CASSLSTGVNTEAFF
v_call: TRBV6-5; j_call: TRBJ1-1; clone_size: .; d_call: .; cdr3_nt: TGTGCCAGCAGTTATTCGCCCGACAGGGAAGCTTTCTTT; cdr3_aa: CASSYSPDREAFF
v_call: TRBV6-1; j_call: TRBJ2-3; clone_size: few; d_call: TRBD1; cdr3_nt: TGTGCCATCCCGGGACAGGGTATAGATACGCAGTATTTT; cdr3_aa: CAIPGQGIDTQYF
v_call: TRBV10-3; j_call: TRBJ1-3; clone_size: .; d_call: .; cdr3_nt: TGTGCCATCAGTGAGTCCGTTGGAAACACCATATATTTT; cdr3_aa: CAISESVGNTIYF
v_call: TRBV2; j_call: TRBJ2-3; clone_size: .; d_call: TRBD2; cdr3_nt: TGTGCCAGCAGTGTACGGGGGGGCCCAGATACGCAGTATTTT; cdr3_aa: CASSVRGGPDTQYF
v_call: TRBV12-3/TRBV12-4; j_call: TRBJ1-6; clone_size: few; d_call: TRBD1; cdr3_nt: TGTGCCAGCAGTTTGTATTGGGACAGACCCGAGAGCTCCTATAATTCACCCCTCCACTTT; cdr3_aa: CASSLYWDRPESSYNSPLHF
v_call: TRBV6-5; j_call: TRBJ2-3; clone_size: few; d_call: .; cdr3_nt: TGTGCCAGCAGTTACTCGAGGGCGGACAGTGGCACAGATACGCAGTATTTT; cdr3_aa: CASSYSRADSGTDTQYF
v_call: TRBV6-5; j_call: TRBJ2-1; clone_size: .; d_call: TRBD2; cdr3_nt: TGTGCCAGCAGTTACGGGACTAGCGTCAATGAGCAGTTCTTC; cdr3_aa: CASSYGTSVNEQFF
v_call: TRBV6-5; j_call: TRBJ2-2; clone_size: .; d_call: .; cdr3_nt: TGTGCCAGCAGTTACCGGGCGGGGGCGGACACCGGGGAGCTGTTTTTT; cdr3_aa: CASSYRAGADTGELFF
v_call: TRBV7-6; j_call: TRBJ2-5; clone_size: .; d_call: TRBD2; cdr3_nt: TGTGCCAGCAGCCCAAGGGAGGGGACCTTCCAAGAGACCCAGTACTTC; cdr3_aa: CASSPREGTFQETQYF